The 28 T cell receptor beta chains given below trace back to one sample, sequenced in a study of control samples from healthy donors and cancer patients. TCRdb keeps only in-frame clones here, not all; method: immunoSEQ multiplex PCR. This sample has over 150,000 clones; 75% to 95% occur once, and the top ten carry about 2%. The sample was blood. These receptors originate from a middle-aged woman in good health.

The V and J genes are TRBV5-1 and TRBJ2-6; D gene uncertain. Looked up from germline, CDR1 is SGHRS and CDR2 is YFSETQ. V lost 1 base and J lost 1, with 9 bases in between. This CDR3 has 16 amino acids. The CDR3 sequence: CASSLPAFSGANVLTF. In DNA form, the CDR3 reads TGCGCCAGCAGCTTGCCGGCCTTTTCTGGGGCCAACGTCCTGACTTTC.

The V call is TRBV19, the J call TRBJ1-1; unclear D gene. From germline, CDR1 is LNHDA and CDR2 SQIVND (reference sequence). This CDR3 is 15 amino acids long. Trimming stripped 6 bases from V and 0 bases from J, with 14 bases between. The CDR3 protein is CASRVGSYMNTEAFF. The CDR3 nucleotides read TGTGCCAGTAGGGTGGGGTCCTACATGAACACTGAAGCTTTCTTT.

This clone was observed once. The genes are TRBV5-5 and TRBJ1-2; 8 nucleotides line up with TRBD1. CDR1 is SGHKS, CDR2 YYEKEE, per germline (reference sequence). The length of the CDR3 is 14 residues. The J segment lost 0 bases and the V segment lost 4 bases, leaving 2 bases of the junction unmatched. The chain's CDR3 is CASSLTGANYGYTF. The CDR3 coding sequence is TGTGCCAGCAGCCTGACAGGGGCTAACTATGGCTACACCTTC.

This chain links TRBV18 with TRBJ1-2; a possible D gene is TRBD1 (6 bases). The V gene's germline CDR1 is KGHSH and CDR2 LQKENI. This CDR3 has 14 amino acids. The V end was cut by 4 bases, the J end by 3 bases, with 12 bases between. The CDR3 loop is CASSQQGSDYGYTF. The CDR3, as DNA: TGTGCCAGCTCACAACAGGGTTCGGACTATGGCTACACCTTC.

CDR3 residues: CASSWKGAFFQPQHF. The CDR3 bases are TGTGCCAGTAGTTGGAAGGGGGCCTTCTTTCAGCCCCAGCATTTT. The V call is TRBV19, the J call TRBJ1-5; TRBD1 agrees at 7 bases. This CDR3 is 15 amino acids long. The V and J ends lost 5 bases and 6 bases, in that order; junction bases with no gene match: 10. Germline CDR1 LNHDA, CDR2 SQIVND (reference sequence). Based on the CDR3 plus reference TRBV19 and TRBJ1-5, the full variable domain is DGGITQSPKYLFRKEGQNVTLSCEQNLNHDAMYWYRQDPGQGLRLIYYSQIVNDFQKGDIAEGYSVSREKKESFPLTVTSAQKNPTAFYLCASSWKGAFFQPQHFGDGTRLSIL.

The V gene is TRBV6-4, the J gene TRBJ2-1; TRBD2 aligns across 10 bases. The germline CDR1 and CDR2 sequences are MRHNA and SNTAGT. CDR3 length: 15 residues. Germline trimming cut 0 bases from V and 5 bases from J; bases unmatched to any gene: 1. In DNA, the CDR3 is TGTGCCAGCAGTGACTCTAGCGGGGGGCACAATGAGCAGTTCTTC. Amino acids: CASSDSSGGHNEQFF.

This chain connects TRBV7-7 to TRBJ2-3, with unresolved D. The length of the CDR3 is 13 residues. V lost 1 base, J lost 2 bases, and 4 bases lay in between. Germline V gene sequence: CDR1 SSHAT, CDR2 FNYEAQ (reference sequence). CDR3 protein: CASSLGSTDTQYF. The CDR3 region has the DNA TGTGCCAGCAGCTTAGGGTCCACAGATACGCAGTATTTT.

This clone occurred a few times. V usage is TRBV28 and J usage is TRBJ1-5; unclear D gene. The CDR3 extends over 13 amino acids. The germline V and J ends were trimmed by 1 base and 5 bases, with 6 bases remaining between them. Germline lookup yields CDR1 MDHEN and CDR2 SYDVKM. The CDR3 is CASSLFQDQPQHF. The CDR3 bases are TGTGCCAGCAGTTTATTCCAAGATCAGCCCCAGCATTTT.

The chain has TRBV6-6 and TRBJ1-6, with 10 bases aligning to TRBD1. Germline values: CDR1 MNHNY, CDR2 SVGAGI (reference sequence). There are 14 residues in the CDR3. The ends lost 6 bases at V and 10 bases at J; junction bases unmatched: 6. CDR3 amino acids: CASSLGQGNSPLHF. CDR3 coding DNA: TGTGCCAGCAGCCTGGGACAGGGGAACTCACCCCTCCACTTT.

This clone occurred once. CDR3 residues: CARSGSSGYEQYF. The DNA for the CDR3 is TGTGCCAGGAGCGGGTCTAGCGGCTACGAGCAGTACTTC. The chain joins TRBV6-5 to TRBJ2-7; 7 bases map to TRBD2. Germline-derived CDR1 and CDR2 are MNHEY and SVGAGI. J lost 3 bases, V lost 9 bases, and 8 bases had no gene match. The CDR3 totals 13 residues.

This clone has only a few counts. The chain joins TRBV10-2 to TRBJ1-1; D is perhaps TRBD1 (5 bases). The length of the CDR3 is 14 residues. From germline, CDR1 is WSHSY and CDR2 SAAADI. Between the trimmed V and J ends, which lost 6 bases and 6 bases, there was a span of 17 bases. CDR3 sequence (DNA): TGCGCCAGCAGACTTGGACACTCAAACGCTGAAGCTTTCTTT. This gives the protein CASRLGHSNAEAFF.

The chain combines TRBV7-9 with TRBJ1-1; D ambiguous. The CDR3 is 14 amino acids. The germline CDR1 and CDR2 sequences are SEHNR and FQNEAQ (reference sequence). Trimming took 4 bases from V and 1 from J, leaving 10 bases between them. The CDR3 DNA sequence: TGTGCCAGCAGCTATGAGGGTGCGAACACTGAAGCTTTCTTT. Translated: CASSYEGANTEAFF.

The chain links TRBV3-1 (or the pseudogene TRBV3-2) to TRBJ2-2; 13 bases line up with TRBD2. Looked up from germline, CDR1 is LGHDT and CDR2 is YNNKEL (reference sequence). The CDR3 contains 16 residues. J lost 6 bases, V lost 3 bases, and 4 bases had no gene match. Here the CDR3 reads CASSQSTSGGAGELFF. For the CDR3, the DNA is TGTGCCAGCAGCCAGAGTACTAGCGGGGGGGCCGGGGAGCTGTTTTTT.

The chain carries TRBV5-1 and TRBJ2-5; D is perhaps TRBD2 (5 bases). The CDR3 extends over 14 amino acids. The V end was cut by 4 bases, the J end by 0 bases, with 10 bases between. Germline V gene lookup returns CDR1 SGHRS and CDR2 YFSETQ. CDR3 residues: CASSRSGNQETQYF. CDR3 coding DNA: TGCGCCAGCAGCCGGAGCGGAAACCAAGAGACCCAGTACTTC.

In this sample, this clone turned up once. This chain joins TRBV5-1 and TRBJ2-3, with 13 bases that match TRBD2. This CDR3 is built from 16 residues. Looked up from germline, CDR1 is SGHRS and CDR2 is YFSETQ. V lost 0 bases, J lost 4 bases, and 2 bases stayed unmatched. The CDR3 coding sequence is TGCGCCAGCAGCTTGGGACTAGCGGGGGGCTCAGATACGCAGTATTTT. It is translated as CASSLGLAGGSDTQYF.

The table lists this clone with a few counts. The chain couples TRBV6-5 to TRBJ2-7; unclear D gene. The CDR3 covers 15 residues. Trimming took 0 bases from V and 0 from J, leaving 9 bases between them. The V gene's germline CDR1 is MNHEY and CDR2 SVGAGI. Here the CDR3 reads CASSYSNLGSYEQYF. In DNA form, the CDR3 reads TGTGCCAGCAGTTACTCGAATTTAGGCTCCTACGAGCAGTACTTC.

The chain joins TRBV5-1 to TRBJ2-7; 7 bases are a match to TRBD2. J gave up 2 bases and V 0 bases, and 2 bases lay outside the gene matches. The CDR3 contains 14 residues. Germline CDR1 and CDR2: SGHRS and YFSETQ. The CDR3 nucleotides read TGCGCCAGCAGCTTGGCCAGCGGGGCCTACGAGCAGTACTTC. Protein sequence: CASSLASGAYEQYF.

The rearrangement links TRBV5-1 to TRBJ2-5; 8 positions agree with TRBD2. This CDR3 is 13 amino acids long. Germline V lookup: CDR1 SGHRS, CDR2 YFSETQ. V shed 6 bases, J shed 5 bases, and the junction held 6 bases outside the gene matches. The DNA for the CDR3 is TGCGCCAGCAACGGGGGGGCAGGGGAGACCCAGTACTTC. Its protein product is CASNGGAGETQYF.

This sequence joins TRBV7-9 and TRBJ1-2; no clear D gene. Looked up from germline, CDR1 is SEHNR and CDR2 is FQNEAQ (reference sequence). The CDR3 extends over 12 amino acids. Trimming stripped 5 bases from V and 4 bases from J, with 8 bases between. CDR3 DNA sequence: TGTGCCAGCAGCCCTCAGAGCTATGGCTACACCTTC. It translates to CASSPQSYGYTF.

This sequence joins TRBV27 and TRBJ1-1; 9 bases match TRBD1. There are 14 residues in the CDR3. CDR1 MNHEY and CDR2 SMNVEV come from the germline V gene (reference sequence). The trim removed 4 bases at V and 1 base at J, leaving 1 base unmatched. CDR3 coding DNA: TGTGCCAGCAGTTCGGGACAGGGGAACACTGAAGCTTTCTTT. It is translated as CASSSGQGNTEAFF.

The V call is TRBV19, the J call TRBJ1-4, with D maybe TRBD1 (5 bases). V lost 5 bases, J lost 4 bases, and 17 bases lay in between. Germline assignment: CDR1 LNHDA and CDR2 SQIVND (reference sequence). The CDR3 runs 16 residues. The CDR3, as DNA: TGTGCCAGTAGTCTAACTCCGGGACGGATTAATGAAAAACTGTTTTTT. Translated, it gives CASSLTPGRINEKLFF.

The chain combines TRBV12-3 or TRBV12-4 with TRBJ2-7; D is uncertain. The V and J ends lost 5 bases and 6 bases respectively, with 14 bases between them. This CDR3 has 13 residues. In DNA form, the CDR3 reads TGTGCCAGCAGTCCGCGAGCCGGTTTCGAGCAGTACTTC. Translation: CASSPRAGFEQYF.

This sequence joins TRBV4-1 and TRBJ1-3; no clear D gene. The CDR3 sequence is 19 residues long. CDR1 and CDR2 (germline): MGHRA, YSYEKL. V lost 0 bases and J lost 3, with 21 bases in between. In DNA form, the CDR3 reads TGCGCCAGCAGCCAAGAGGAGGGTCGCGGTCTCGTCGATGGAAACACCATATATTTT. It encodes CASSQEEGRGLVDGNTIYF.

The CDR3 protein is CASSLVPMVAGGEETQYF. CDR3 DNA sequence: TGCGCCAGCAGCTTGGTCCCCATGGTAGCAGGTGGCGAAGAGACCCAGTACTTC. The rearrangement links TRBV5-1 to TRBJ2-5; D is undetermined. Trimming took 0 bases from V and 3 from J, leaving 21 bases between them. This CDR3 comprises 18 residues. Germline-derived CDR1 and CDR2 are SGHRS and YFSETQ.

The chain carries TRBV15 and TRBJ2-2; D is possibly TRBD2 (5 bases). Germline V gene sequence: CDR1 LNHNV, CDR2 YYDKDF (reference sequence). There are 14 residues in the CDR3. Trimming cost V 2 bases and J 5 bases, with 9 bases left between them. The CDR3 sequence: CATSRREGTGELFF. CDR3 DNA sequence: TGTGCCACCAGCAGACGGGAAGGAACCGGGGAGCTGTTTTTT.

The chain employs TRBV5-1 and TRBJ1-6, with D possibly being TRBD1 (5 bases). This CDR3 is built from 14 residues. The germline V gene has CDR1 SGHRS and CDR2 YFSETQ. Trimming shortened V by 0 bases and J by 8 bases, and 9 bases separated the two germline ends. The CDR3 nucleotides are TGCGCCAGCAGCTTGGACAGGTCCTATTCACCCCTCCACTTT. As protein: CASSLDRSYSPLHF. Supplemented by reference TRBV5-1 and TRBJ1-6, the full variable domain reads KAGVTQTPRYLIKTRGQQVTLSCSPISGHRSVSWYQQTPGQGLQFLFEYFSETQRNKGNFPGRFSGRQFSNSRSEMNVSTLELGDSALYLCASSLDRSYSPLHFGNGTRLTVT.

As for this clone: The junction departs from the called germline gene at one end, perhaps through a read error. The chain has TRBV19 and TRBJ1-5; TRBD1 matches at 10 bases. The CDR3 runs to 12 residues. Germline V gene sequence: CDR1 LNHDA, CDR2 SQIVND (reference sequence). The CDR3 loop reads CASSTATGGEDF. The CDR3 DNA is TGTGCCAGTAGTACGGCGACAGGGGGCGAAGATTTT.

This chain joins TRBV4-1 and TRBJ1-2; D is undetermined. The CDR3 length is 16 residues. Trimming removed 4 bases at V and 6 bases at J, with 21 bases between. Germline values: CDR1 MGHRA, CDR2 YSYEKL. The CDR3 bases are TGCGCCAGCAGCCCTTTTATCCTTTTGGGGTTGAATGGCTACACCTTC. Protein sequence: CASSPFILLGLNGYTF.